These 2 T cell receptor beta chains originate from one sample sequenced in a study of blood T cells in healthy people across ages. PCR was performed a second time for about 6 to 12 cycles using a sample-barcoded 5' primer and a J-beta primer mix. TCRdb re-analysed the 5' RACE reads in MiXCR, keeping a single row per CDR3 protein. The table includes nearly 800,000 distinct CDR3 sequences, roughly three fifths detected once. Material: blood. Receptors were obtained from a man in his forties in good health.

This clonotype was seen more than once but under ten times. This chain uses TRBV12-3 or TRBV12-4 with TRBJ2-7; D gene uncertain. V lost 5 bases and J lost 0, with 11 bases in between. The CDR3 length is 14 residues. CDR3 coding DNA: TGTGCCAGCAGTCCCGCACCGATCTCCTACGAGCAGTACTTC. It encodes CASSPAPISYEQYF.

A few counts support this clonotype. The rearrangement links TRBV9 to TRBJ2-6; TRBD2 is a possible D gene (6 bases). The CDR3 has 19 residues. V gave up 1 base and J gave up 0 bases, with 17 bases separating them. The germline V gene encodes CDR1 SGDLS and CDR2 YYNGEE. The CDR3: CASSVFRGLSDSGANVLTF. The DNA for the CDR3 is TGTGCCAGCAGCGTATTTAGGGGACTTTCTGACTCTGGGGCCAACGTCCTGACTTTC.